This paragraph covers one TCR beta chain sequence. Its target is not known. The authors isolated at least 6 million PBMCs per sample. V gave up 0 bases and J gave up 6 bases, with 3 bases separating them. The CDR3 covers 11 residues. Germline lookup yields CDR1 LGHNT and CDR2 FRNRAP. The data were obtained in a study of blood T cells in healthy people across ages. Primers used in a second PCR of roughly 6 to 12 cycles were a sample-barcoded 5' primer and a J-beta primer mix. Each cDNA molecule received a tag from a template-switch adaptor that had 12 random nucleotides. TCRdb reprocessed the 5' RACE reads with MiXCR, giving one entry per CDR3 protein. Of 1.4 million to 1.5 million distinct CDR3 sequences in the sample, approximately 40% were seen once. Overall study findings and caveats: Whereas aged donors had fewer naive CD4+ cells, long-lived donors had more of them and higher diversity.

Sequencing input: blood. The receptor was derived from a woman aged 18-29 years in good health. The V and J genes are TRBV12-5 and TRBJ2-7, with D unclear. CDR3 protein: CASGLVVEQYF. DNA of the CDR3: TGTGCTAGTGGTTTGGTAGTCGAGCAGTACTTC.